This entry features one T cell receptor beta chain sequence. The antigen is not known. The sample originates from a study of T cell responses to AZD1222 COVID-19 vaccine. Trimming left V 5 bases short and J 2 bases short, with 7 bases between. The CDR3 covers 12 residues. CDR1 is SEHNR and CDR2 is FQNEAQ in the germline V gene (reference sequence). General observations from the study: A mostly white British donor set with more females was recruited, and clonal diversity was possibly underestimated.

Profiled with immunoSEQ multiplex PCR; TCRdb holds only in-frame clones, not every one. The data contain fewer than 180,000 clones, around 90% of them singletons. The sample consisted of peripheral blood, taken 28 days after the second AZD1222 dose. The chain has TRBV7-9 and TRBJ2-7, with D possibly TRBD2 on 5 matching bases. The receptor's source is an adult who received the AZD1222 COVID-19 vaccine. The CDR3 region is CASSPGTYEQYF. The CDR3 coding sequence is TGTGCCAGCAGCCCGGGAACCTACGAGCAGTACTTC.